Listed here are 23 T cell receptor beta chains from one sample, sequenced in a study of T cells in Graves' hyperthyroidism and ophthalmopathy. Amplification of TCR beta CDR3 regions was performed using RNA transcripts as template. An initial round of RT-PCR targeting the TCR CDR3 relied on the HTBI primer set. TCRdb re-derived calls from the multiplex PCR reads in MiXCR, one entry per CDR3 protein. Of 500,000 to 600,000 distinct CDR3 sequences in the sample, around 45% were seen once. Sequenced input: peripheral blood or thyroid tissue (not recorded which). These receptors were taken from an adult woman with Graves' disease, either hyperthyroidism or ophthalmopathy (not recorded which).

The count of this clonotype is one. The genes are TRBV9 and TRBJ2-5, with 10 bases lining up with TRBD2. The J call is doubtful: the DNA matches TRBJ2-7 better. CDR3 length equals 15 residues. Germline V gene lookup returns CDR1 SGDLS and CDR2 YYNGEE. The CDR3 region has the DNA TGTGCCAGCAGCGTAGGGGCTAGCGGGAGACACGAGCAGTACTTC. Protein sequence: CASSVGASGRHEQYF.

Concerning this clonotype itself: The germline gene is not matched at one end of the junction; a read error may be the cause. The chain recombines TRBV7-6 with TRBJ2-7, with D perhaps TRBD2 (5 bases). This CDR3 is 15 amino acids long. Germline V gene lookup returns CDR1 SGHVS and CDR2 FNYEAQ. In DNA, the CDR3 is TGTGCCAGCACCCTTAGGACGGGGAGAACCGGGGAGCTGTACTTC. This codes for CASTLRTGRTGELYF.

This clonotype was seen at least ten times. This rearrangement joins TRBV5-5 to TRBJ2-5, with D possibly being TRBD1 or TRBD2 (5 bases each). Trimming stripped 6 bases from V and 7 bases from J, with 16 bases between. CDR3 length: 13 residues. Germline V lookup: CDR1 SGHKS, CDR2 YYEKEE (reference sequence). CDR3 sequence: CASTGPPKRTQYF. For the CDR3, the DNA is TGTGCCAGCACGGGACCACCGAAGCGGACCCAGTACTTC.

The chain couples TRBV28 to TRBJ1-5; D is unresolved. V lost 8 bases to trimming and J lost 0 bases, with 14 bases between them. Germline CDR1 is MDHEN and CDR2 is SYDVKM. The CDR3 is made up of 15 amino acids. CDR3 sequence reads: CASERVPYSNQPQHF. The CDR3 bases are TGTGCCAGCGAAAGGGTCCCTTATAGCAATCAGCCCCAGCATTTT.

The CDR3 is CAIREDSITEAFF. As DNA, the CDR3 is TGTGCCATCAGGGAAGACAGTATTACTGAAGCTTTCTTT. This chain connects TRBV10-3 to TRBJ1-1; a possible D gene is TRBD1 (5 bases). The length of the CDR3 is 13 residues. Deletions cut 6 bases from V and 5 bases from J, with 13 bases between. Looked up from germline, CDR1 is ENHRY and CDR2 is SYGVKD.

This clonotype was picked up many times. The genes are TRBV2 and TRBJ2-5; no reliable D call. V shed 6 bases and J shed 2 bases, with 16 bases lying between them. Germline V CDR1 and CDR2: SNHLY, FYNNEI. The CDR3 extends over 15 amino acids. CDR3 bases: TGTGCCAGCAGCCAATCCGTAGGAATACAAGAGACCCAGTACTTC. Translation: CASSQSVGIQETQYF.

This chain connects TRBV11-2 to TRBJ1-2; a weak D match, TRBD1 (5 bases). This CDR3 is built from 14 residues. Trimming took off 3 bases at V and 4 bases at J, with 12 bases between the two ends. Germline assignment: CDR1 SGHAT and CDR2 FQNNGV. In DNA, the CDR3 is TGTGCCAGCAGCTTGATACCAGGGTCCTATGGCTACACCTTC. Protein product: CASSLIPGSYGYTF.

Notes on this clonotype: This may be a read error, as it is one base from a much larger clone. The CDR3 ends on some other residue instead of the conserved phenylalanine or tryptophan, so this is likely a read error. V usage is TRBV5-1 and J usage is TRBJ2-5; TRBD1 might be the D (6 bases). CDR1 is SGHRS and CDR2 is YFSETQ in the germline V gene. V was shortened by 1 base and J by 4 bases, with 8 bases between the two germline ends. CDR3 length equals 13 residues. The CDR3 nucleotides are TGCGCCAGCAGCTTGTCAGGGGTAGAGACCCAGTACATC. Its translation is CASSLSGVETQYI.

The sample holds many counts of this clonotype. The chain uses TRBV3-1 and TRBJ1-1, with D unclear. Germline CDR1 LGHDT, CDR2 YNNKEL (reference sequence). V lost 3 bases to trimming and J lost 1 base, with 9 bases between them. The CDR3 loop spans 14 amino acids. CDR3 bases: TGTGCCAGCAGCCATCGTCTGACGAACACTGAAGCTTTCTTT. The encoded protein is CASSHRLTNTEAFF.

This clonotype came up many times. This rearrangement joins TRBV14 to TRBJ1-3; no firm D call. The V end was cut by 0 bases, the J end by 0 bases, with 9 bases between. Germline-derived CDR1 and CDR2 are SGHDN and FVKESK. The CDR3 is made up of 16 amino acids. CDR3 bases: TGTGCCAGCAGCCAAGAAGCGGGGAGCTCTGGAAACACCATATATTTT. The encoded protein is CASSQEAGSSGNTIYF.

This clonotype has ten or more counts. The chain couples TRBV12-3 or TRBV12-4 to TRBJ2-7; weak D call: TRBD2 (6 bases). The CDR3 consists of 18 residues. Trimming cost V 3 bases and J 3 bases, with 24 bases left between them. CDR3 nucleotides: TGTGCCAGCAGTTTTGGGTGGGGAGGTGGGCCAGAGCACTACGAGCAGTACTTC. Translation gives CASSFGWGGGPEHYEQYF.

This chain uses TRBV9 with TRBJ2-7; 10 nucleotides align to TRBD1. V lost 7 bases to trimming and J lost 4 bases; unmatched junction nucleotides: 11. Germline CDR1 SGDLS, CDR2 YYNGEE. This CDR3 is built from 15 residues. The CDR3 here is CASFAGRGQGYEQYF. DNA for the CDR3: TGTGCCAGCTTTGCCGGTCGGGGACAGGGGTACGAGCAGTACTTC.

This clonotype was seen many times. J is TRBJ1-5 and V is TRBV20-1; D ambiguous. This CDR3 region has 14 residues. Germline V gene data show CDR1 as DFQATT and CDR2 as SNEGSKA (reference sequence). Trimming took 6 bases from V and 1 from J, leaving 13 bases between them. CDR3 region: CSAGDYGSNQPQHF. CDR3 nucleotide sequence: TGCAGTGCCGGGGATTACGGCAGCAATCAGCCCCAGCATTTT.

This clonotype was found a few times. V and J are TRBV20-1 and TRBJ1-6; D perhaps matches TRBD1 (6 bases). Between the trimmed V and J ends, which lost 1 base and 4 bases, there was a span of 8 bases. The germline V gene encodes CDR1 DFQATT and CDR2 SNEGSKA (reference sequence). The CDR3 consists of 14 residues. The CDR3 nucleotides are TGCAGTGCTAGAGCGGGACAATATAATTCACCCCTCCACTTT. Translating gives CSARAGQYNSPLHF.

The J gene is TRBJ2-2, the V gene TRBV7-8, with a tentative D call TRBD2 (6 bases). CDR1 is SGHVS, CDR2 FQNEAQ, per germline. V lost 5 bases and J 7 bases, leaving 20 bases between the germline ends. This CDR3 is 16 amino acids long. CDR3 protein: CASSQRTEGGDGELFF. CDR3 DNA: TGTGCCAGCAGCCAACGTACGGAGGGTGGGGACGGGGAGCTGTTTTTT.

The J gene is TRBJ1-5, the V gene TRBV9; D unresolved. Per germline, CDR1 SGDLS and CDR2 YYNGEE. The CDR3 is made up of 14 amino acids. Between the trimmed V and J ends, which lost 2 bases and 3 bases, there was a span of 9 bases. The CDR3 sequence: CASSVYADNQPQHF. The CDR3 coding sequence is TGTGCCAGCAGCGTCTACGCCGACAATCAGCCCCAGCATTTT.

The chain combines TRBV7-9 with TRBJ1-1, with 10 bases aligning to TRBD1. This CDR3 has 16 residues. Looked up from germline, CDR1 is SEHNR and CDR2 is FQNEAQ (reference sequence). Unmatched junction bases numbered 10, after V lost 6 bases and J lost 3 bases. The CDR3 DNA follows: TGTGCCAGCAGTCCTGACAGGGGGCGAATGGACACTGAAGCTTTCTTT. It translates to CASSPDRGRMDTEAFF.

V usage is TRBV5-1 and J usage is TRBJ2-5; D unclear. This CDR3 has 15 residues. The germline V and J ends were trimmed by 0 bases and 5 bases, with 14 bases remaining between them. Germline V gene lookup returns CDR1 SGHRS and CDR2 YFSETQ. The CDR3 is CASSLVGGLYETQYF. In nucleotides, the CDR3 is TGCGCCAGCAGCTTGGTTGGCGGCCTTTACGAGACCCAGTACTTC.

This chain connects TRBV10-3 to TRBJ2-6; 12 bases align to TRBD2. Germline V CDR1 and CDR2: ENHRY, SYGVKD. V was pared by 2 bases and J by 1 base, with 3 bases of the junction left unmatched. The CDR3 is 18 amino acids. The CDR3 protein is CAISEEGTSGSGANVLTF. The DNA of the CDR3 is TGTGCCATCAGTGAGGAGGGGACTAGCGGGTCTGGGGCCAACGTCCTGACTTTC.

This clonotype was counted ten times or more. The CDR3 loop is CASSQDTRWDRANQPQHF. The DNA of the CDR3 is TGCGCCAGCAGCCAAGACACGAGGTGGGACAGGGCAAACCAGCCCCAGCATTTT. This chain links TRBV4-1 with TRBJ1-5; TRBD1 matches at 9 bases. The ends lost 0 bases at V and 7 bases at J; junction bases unmatched: 13. CDR3 length equals 18 residues. Germline CDR1 is MGHRA and CDR2 is YSYEKL.

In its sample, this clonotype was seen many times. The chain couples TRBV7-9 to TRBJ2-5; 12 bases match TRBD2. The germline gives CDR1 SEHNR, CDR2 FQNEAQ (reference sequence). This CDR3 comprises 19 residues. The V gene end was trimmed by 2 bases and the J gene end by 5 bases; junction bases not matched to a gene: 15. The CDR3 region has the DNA TGTGCCAGCAGCTTATTCGCGGGATTCGGACTAGCGGGAATCGAGACCCAGTACTTC. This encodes CASSLFAGFGLAGIETQYF. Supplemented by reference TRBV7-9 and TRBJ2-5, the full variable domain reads DTGVSQNPRHKITKRGQNVTFRCDPISEHNRLYWYRQTLGQGPEFLTYFQNEAQLEKSRLLSDRFSAERPKGSFSTLEIQRTEQGDSAMYLCASSLFAGFGLAGIETQYFGPGTRLLVL.

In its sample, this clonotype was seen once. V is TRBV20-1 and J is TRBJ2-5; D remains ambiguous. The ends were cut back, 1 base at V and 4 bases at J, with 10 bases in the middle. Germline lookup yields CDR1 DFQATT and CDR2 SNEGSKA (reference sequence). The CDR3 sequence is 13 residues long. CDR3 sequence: CSARVRRAETQYF. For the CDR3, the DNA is TGCAGTGCTAGAGTAAGAAGGGCAGAGACCCAGTACTTC.

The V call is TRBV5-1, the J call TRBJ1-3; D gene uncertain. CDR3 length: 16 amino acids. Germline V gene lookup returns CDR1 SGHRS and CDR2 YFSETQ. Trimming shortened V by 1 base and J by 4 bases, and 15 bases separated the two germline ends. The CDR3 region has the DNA TGCGCCAGCAGCTTGAGGCTGAACACTGAAGGAAACACCATATATTTT. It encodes CASSLRLNTEGNTIYF.